This T cell receptor beta chain originates from a study of metastatic and nonmetastatic thyroid tumors. For the study at large: Comparative analysis of repertoires was undertaken across blood and tumor or nodule tissue obtained from malignant and benign thyroid patients. Whole-study findings and limits: According to reports, the diversity of TCR beta was significantly higher in malignant thyroid tumors than in benign nodules, and this held in both blood and tumor samples.

This clone was detected ten times or more. No antigen is known for it. Losses at the gene ends were 0 bases for V and 5 bases for J; bases not matched to a gene: 5. Germline CDR1 and CDR2: LGHDT and YNNKEL (reference sequence). There are 15 residues in the CDR3. No treatment of any kind had been given to any patient before thyroid surgery. Per the original methods: Between-group CDR3 differences, defined by clinicopathological status, yielded a distant-metastasis classifier for papillary thyroid cancer. Using MiXCR, TCRdb reanalyzed the PCR reads. The V and J calls follow TCRdb's processing rather than the paper's. The table lists about 40,000 clones, about 15% of them singletons.

This sequence was found in a female donor with papillary thyroid cancer or a benign thyroid nodule (not recorded which). Some clones in this sample may be carry-over from other donors' samples. V and J are TRBV3-1 and TRBJ2-5, with 8 nucleotides matching TRBD1. Input material: blood. CDR3 sequence: CASSQEGTGTETQYF. CDR3 coding DNA: TGTGCCAGCAGCCAAGAGGGGACAGGCACGGAGACCCAGTACTTC.